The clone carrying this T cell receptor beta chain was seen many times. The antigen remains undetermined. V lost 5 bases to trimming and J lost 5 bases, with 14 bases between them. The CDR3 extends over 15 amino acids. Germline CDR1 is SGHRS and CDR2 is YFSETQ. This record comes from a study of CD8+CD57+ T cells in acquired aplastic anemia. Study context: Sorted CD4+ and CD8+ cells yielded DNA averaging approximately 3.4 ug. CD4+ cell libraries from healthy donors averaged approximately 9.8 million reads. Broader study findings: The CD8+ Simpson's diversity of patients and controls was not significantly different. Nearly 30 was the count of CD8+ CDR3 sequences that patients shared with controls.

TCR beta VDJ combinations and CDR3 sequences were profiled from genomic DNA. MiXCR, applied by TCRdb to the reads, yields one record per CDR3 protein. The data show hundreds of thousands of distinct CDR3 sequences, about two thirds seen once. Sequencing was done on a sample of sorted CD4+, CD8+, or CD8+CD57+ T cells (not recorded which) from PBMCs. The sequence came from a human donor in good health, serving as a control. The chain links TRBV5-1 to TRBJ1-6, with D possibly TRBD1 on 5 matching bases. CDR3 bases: TGCGCCAGCAGTCTGAGACAGACTAATAATTCACCCCTCCACTTT. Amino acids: CASSLRQTNNSPLHF.